These 15 T cell receptor beta chains were all obtained from the same sample, sequenced in a study of PD-L1 blockade in urothelial cancer. Only in-frame clones appear in the TCRdb table, and some are missing; sequencing was by immunoSEQ multiplex PCR. The sample yields about 120,000 clones, roughly 86% seen once. Time point indicated: peripheral blood 6 weeks after treatment start. The sample here was PBMCs, taken around atezolizumab (anti-PD-L1) treatment. Receptors originate from a man in his forties or fifties with urothelial cancer.

This clone was recorded only once. This sequence joins TRBV2 and TRBJ2-3, with D possibly matching TRBD2 (6 bases). Germline V CDR1 and CDR2: SNHLY, FYNNEI. This CDR3 contains 15 residues. Trimming shortened V by 0 bases and J by 7 bases, and 14 bases separated the two germline ends. CDR3 nucleotide sequence: TGTGCCAGCAGTGAAGCGGCCACAGCGGGTTATACGCAGTATTTT. Encoded protein: CASSEAATAGYTQYF.

The gene calls are TRBV5-1 and TRBJ2-5; 7 nucleotides line up with TRBD2. The ends lost 2 bases at V and 5 bases at J; junction bases unmatched: 6. This CDR3 contains 14 residues. Germline CDR1 reads SGHRS; CDR2 reads YFSETQ. CDR3 loop: CASSFWSAGETQYF. The CDR3 nucleotides read TGCGCCAGCAGCTTTTGGTCAGCGGGGGAGACCCAGTACTTC.

The chain carries TRBV7-8 and TRBJ2-2; D is perhaps TRBD2 (5 bases). Between the trimmed V and J ends, which lost 5 bases and 2 bases, there was a span of 18 bases. This CDR3 has 17 residues. The germline V gene has CDR1 SGHVS and CDR2 FQNEAQ. CDR3 in DNA: TGTGCCAGCAGCCGAAACAGCGGCGCAACTAACACCGGGGAGCTGTTTTTT. It specifies CASSRNSGATNTGELFF.

The chain has TRBV9 and TRBJ2-5; TRBD1 is a possible D gene (5 bases). Per the germline V gene, CDR1 is SGDLS and CDR2 is YYNGEE. V was cut by 4 bases and J by 4 bases, with 20 bases left in between. The CDR3 consists of 16 residues. The CDR3 loop reads CASSPRGAGSIETQYF. CDR3 DNA: TGTGCCAGCAGCCCCCGTGGGGCAGGGTCAATAGAGACCCAGTACTTC.

The chain carries TRBV7-3 and TRBJ2-1, with 12 bases fitting TRBD2. The ends lost 8 bases at V and 1 base at J; junction bases unmatched: 12. CDR1 is SGHTA and CDR2 is FQGTGA in the germline V gene. CDR3 length equals 18 residues. Written as DNA, the CDR3 is TGTGCCAGCGGAGGGGGCGGACTAGCGGGATTGTCCTACAATGAGCAGTTCTTC. Translating gives CASGGGGLAGLSYNEQFF. Full variable domain (outside the CDR3, taken from reference TRBV7-3 and TRBJ2-1): GAGVSQTPSNKVTEKGKYVELRCDPISGHTALYWYRQSLGQGPEFLIYFQGTGAADDSGLPNDRFFAVRPEGSVSTLKIQRTERGDSAVYLCASGGGGLAGLSYNEQFFGPGTRLTVL.

The rearrangement joins TRBV2 to TRBJ1-2; 9 nucleotides line up with TRBD1. Germline V CDR1 and CDR2: SNHLY, FYNNEI. The trim removed 7 bases at V and 5 bases at J, leaving 8 bases unmatched. The CDR3 consists of 14 residues. The CDR3 reads CASTQGQGLYGYTF. DNA of the CDR3: TGTGCCAGCACACAAGGACAGGGGCTTTATGGCTACACCTTC.

This clone appeared a few times. V is TRBV27 and J is TRBJ1-6, with 9 bases matching TRBD1. J lost 14 bases, V lost 11 bases, and 10 bases had no gene match. The CDR3 loop spans 12 amino acids. The germline V gene has CDR1 MNHEY and CDR2 SMNVEV (reference sequence). The CDR3 sequence: CASRTGESTLHF. CDR3 bases: TGTGCCTCCCGGACAGGGGAATCCACCCTCCACTTT.

The chain recombines TRBV9 with TRBJ2-3; D not resolved. Trimming stripped 0 bases from V and 0 bases from J, with 8 bases between. Germline V gene data show CDR1 as SGDLS and CDR2 as YYNGEE. CDR3 size: 15 residues. Written as DNA, the CDR3 is TGTGCCAGCAGCGTAGCTAAGCTTAGCACAGATACGCAGTATTTT. Protein sequence: CASSVAKLSTDTQYF. The whole variable domain, remainder taken from reference TRBV9 and TRBJ2-3, is DSGVTQTPKHLITATGQRVTLRCSPRSGDLSVYWYQQSLDQGLQFLIQYYNGEERAKGNILERFSAQQFPDLHSELNLSSLELGDSALYFCASSVAKLSTDTQYFGPGTRLTVL.

As regards this clone: A read error may produce the germline difference seen at one junction end. The chain has TRBV7-9 and TRBJ1-1, with a weak D call TRBD1 (5 bases). The CDR3 is 12 residues long. CDR1 and CDR2 (germline): SEHNR, FQNEAQ (reference sequence). The CDR3 DNA is TGTGCCAGCAGCTTATCCCAGCAGCCAGGGAAGTTT. Translated, it gives CASSLSQQPGKF.

CDR3 residues: CASSFQGGSGSPLHF. In DNA form, the CDR3 reads TGTGCCAGCAGCTTTCAGGGGGGTTCAGGCTCACCCCTCCACTTT. The rearrangement uses TRBV7-3 and TRBJ1-6; 7 nucleotides agree with TRBD1. Per the germline V gene, CDR1 is SGHTA and CDR2 is FQGTGA. J was trimmed by 10 bases and V by 3 bases; bases with no gene match: 9. The CDR3 length is 15 residues. The full variable domain, its missing parts supplied by reference TRBV7-3 and TRBJ1-6, is GAGVSQTPSNKVTEKGKYVELRCDPISGHTALYWYRQSLGQGPEFLIYFQGTGAADDSGLPNDRFFAVRPEGSVSTLKIQRTERGDSAVYLCASSFQGGSGSPLHFGNGTRLTVT.

V is TRBV6-1 and J is TRBJ2-5; the D is unclear. This CDR3 is 15 amino acids long. The germline V gene has CDR1 MNHNS and CDR2 SASEGT. V gave up 2 bases and J gave up 1 base, with 11 bases separating them. In DNA, the CDR3 is TGTGCCAGCAGTGAACAGAGACAAACCCAAGAGACCCAGTACTTC. Its translation: CASSEQRQTQETQYF.

The rearrangement links TRBV21-1 to TRBJ1-4; the DNA was not used to check the table's D call, TRBD1. TRBV21-1 is a documented pseudogene. The CDR3 has 16 residues. CDR3 protein: CASPRGLTGLGEKLFF. The CDR3 nucleotides are TGTGCCAGCCCCCGGGGCCTGACAGGGTTGGGTGAAAAACTGTTTTTT.

The chain combines TRBV19 with TRBJ2-2, with D possibly TRBD2 on 6 matching bases. Germline CDR1 reads LNHDA; CDR2 reads SQIVND (reference sequence). Trimming stripped 5 bases from V and 7 bases from J, with 11 bases between. The CDR3 contains 13 residues. CDR3 DNA sequence: TGTGCCAGTAGTTCCCAGACTAGCGGGGAGCTGTTTTTT. It specifies CASSSQTSGELFF. The entire variable domain, with the rest obtained from reference TRBV19 and TRBJ2-2, is as follows: DGGITQSPKYLFRKEGQNVTLSCEQNLNHDAMYWYRQDPGQGLRLIYYSQIVNDFQKGDIAEGYSVSREKKESFPLTVTSAQKNPTAFYLCASSSQTSGELFFGEGSRLTVL.

The rearrangement links TRBV19 to TRBJ1-4; TRBD1 agrees at 7 bases. Unmatched junction bases numbered 12, after V lost 5 bases and J lost 0 bases. CDR3 size: 18 residues. Germline-derived CDR1 and CDR2 are LNHDA and SQIVND (reference sequence). The CDR3 reads CASSPSRRQGPTNEKLFF. The CDR3, as DNA: TGTGCCAGTAGTCCTAGCCGAAGACAGGGCCCAACTAATGAAAAACTGTTTTTT. The variable domain in full, with the rest retrieved from reference TRBV19 and TRBJ1-4, is DGGITQSPKYLFRKEGQNVTLSCEQNLNHDAMYWYRQDPGQGLRLIYYSQIVNDFQKGDIAEGYSVSREKKESFPLTVTSAQKNPTAFYLCASSPSRRQGPTNEKLFFGSGTQLSVL.

This chain joins TRBV5-8 and TRBJ1-5; possible D gene TRBD1, 6 bases. This CDR3 is built from 15 residues. V lost 4 bases and J lost 3, with 14 bases in between. Germline V gene data show CDR1 as SGHTS and CDR2 as YDEGEE. As DNA, the CDR3 is TGTGCCAGCAGCGCCTCAGGGGCCAACAATCAGCCCCAGCATTTT. As protein: CASSASGANNQPQHF. The full variable domain, rest sourced from reference TRBV5-8 and TRBJ1-5, is EAGVTQSPTHLIKTRGQQATLRCSPISGHTSVYWYQQALGLGLQFLLWYDEGEERNRGNFPPRFSGRQFPNYSSELNVNALELEDSALYLCASSASGANNQPQHFGDGTRLSIL.